The 15 T cell receptor beta chains below come from one sample, sequenced in a study of OX40 agonist ivuxolimab in advanced cancers. The protocol was immunoSEQ multiplex PCR, while the TCRdb copy is restricted to in-frame clones and leaves out a portion. The sample lists about 80,000 clones; 92% were seen once. The sequencing here drew on CD4+ or CD8+ T cells sorted from blood, taken in a trial of the OX40 agonist ivuxolimab. These TCRs come from an adult with an advanced solid tumor such as melanoma, head and neck, liver or kidney cancer.

The rearrangement links TRBV7-9 to TRBJ2-5, with a possible D match to TRBD1 (5 bases). Germline V CDR1 and CDR2: SEHNR, FQNEAQ (reference sequence). V lost 4 bases to trimming and J lost 2 bases, with 8 bases between them. This CDR3 spans 13 amino acids. CDR3 sequence reads: CASSSTDQETQYF. CDR3 in DNA: TGTGCCAGCAGCTCGACAGATCAAGAGACCCAGTACTTC.

The chain couples TRBV7-6 to TRBJ2-7, with 7 bases aligning to TRBD1. CDR1 is SGHVS and CDR2 is FNYEAQ in the germline V gene. Unmatched junction bases numbered 9, after V lost 1 base and J lost 6 bases. The CDR3 contains 15 residues. The CDR3 sequence: CASSLGGLTGSEQYF. CDR3 DNA sequence: TGTGCCAGCAGCTTAGGGGGGCTGACAGGGAGCGAGCAGTACTTC.

The rearrangement links TRBV30 to TRBJ1-6, with a weak D call TRBD1 (6 bases). V gave up 4 bases and J gave up 8 bases, with 15 bases separating them. Germline V gene sequence: CDR1 GTSNPN, CDR2 SVGIG (reference sequence). CDR3 length equals 14 residues. The CDR3 DNA is TGTGCCTGGATGGGGGCCTTTATTGATTCACCCCTCCACTTT. It codes for CAWMGAFIDSPLHF.

The chain joins TRBV6-6 to TRBJ1-2; D is ambiguous. Germline values: CDR1 MNHNY, CDR2 SVGAGI (reference sequence). This CDR3 is built from 13 residues. V was cut by 7 bases and J by 4 bases, with 13 bases left in between. CDR3 protein: CASTDDGAYGYTF. The CDR3 DNA reads as TGTGCCAGCACCGACGATGGAGCCTATGGCTACACCTTC.

This clone was counted once. The rearrangement links TRBV4-3 to TRBJ1-1, with 7 bases identical to TRBD1. The CDR3 runs to 13 residues. V lost 3 bases and J lost 8; bases outside the gene matches: 6. Germline CDR1 and CDR2: LGHNA and YSLEER. For the CDR3, the DNA is TGCGCCAGCAGCCAGAGGACAGGTGTGGAAGCTTTCTTT. Its protein product is CASSQRTGVEAFF.

The chain has TRBV7-2 and TRBJ2-7, with TRBD2 identical over 12 bases. The CDR3 is 16 residues long. The V gene end was trimmed by 4 bases and the J gene end by 5 bases; junction bases not matched to a gene: 9. CDR1 and CDR2 from the germline V gene are SGHTA and FQGNSA. The CDR3 nucleotides are TGTGCCAGCAGCTCCAGCCTAGCGGGGGGGCCCGACGAGCAGTACTTC. This codes for CASSSSLAGGPDEQYF.

The CDR3: CASSPWDSNYGYTF. In DNA form, the CDR3 reads TGTGCCAGCAGCCCCTGGGACAGTAACTATGGCTACACCTTC. This chain uses TRBV9 with TRBJ1-2; 7 nucleotides align to TRBD1. V lost 4 bases and J lost 1; bases outside the gene matches: 4. Germline V gives CDR1 SGDLS, CDR2 YYNGEE. This CDR3 region has 14 residues.

The CDR3 loop is CASSLMTEVNTEAFF. In nucleotides, the CDR3 is TGCGCCAGCAGCTTAATGACGGAGGTAAACACTGAAGCTTTCTTT. V usage is TRBV5-1 and J usage is TRBJ1-1; D gene unclear. Trimming shortened V by 2 bases and J by 2 bases, and 13 bases separated the two germline ends. CDR1 and CDR2 (germline): SGHRS, YFSETQ. The CDR3 runs to 15 residues.

This clone was counted a single time. The V call is TRBV6-5, the J call TRBJ2-1; perhaps TRBD1 as D (6 bases). Germline V gene lookup returns CDR1 MNHEY and CDR2 SVGAGI. This CDR3 is 12 amino acids long. V was clipped by 4 bases and J by 10 bases, with 11 bases between them. The CDR3, as DNA: TGTGCCAGCAGTTCCTACAGGGACGAGCAGTTCTTC. Translating gives CASSSYRDEQFF.

This chain links TRBV27 with TRBJ2-1; 10 bases agree with TRBD1. The CDR3 runs 17 residues. Trimming removed 5 bases from V and 9 bases from J; junction bases left unmatched: 16. Germline CDR1 is MNHEY and CDR2 is SMNVEV (reference sequence). The CDR3 reads CASSPPPDRGRFAEQFF. In DNA, the CDR3 is TGTGCCAGCAGTCCCCCCCCTGACAGGGGGCGGTTCGCTGAGCAGTTCTTC.

The CDR3 DNA reads TGCGCCAGCAGCCAGAACGGTGCCAGGGAAGCAAGCGACTACGAGCAGTACTTC. This codes for CASSQNGAREASDYEQYF. The chain carries TRBV4-1 and TRBJ2-7, with D perhaps TRBD1 (5 bases). V was pared by 3 bases and J by 3 bases, with 24 bases between. The CDR3 is made up of 18 amino acids. Germline CDR1 and CDR2: MGHRA and YSYEKL.

This chain connects TRBV7-9 to TRBJ2-7, with a tentative D call TRBD1 (5 bases). Germline V gives CDR1 SEHNR, CDR2 FQNEAQ (reference sequence). The ends were cut back, 5 bases at V and 5 bases at J, with 19 bases in the middle. The CDR3 has 15 residues. CDR3 sequence: CASSPGPWGGDEQYF. For the CDR3, the DNA is TGTGCCAGCAGCCCCGGACCCTGGGGCGGAGACGAGCAGTACTTC.

The chain employs TRBV4-2 and TRBJ1-6, with 9 bases lining up with TRBD1. CDR3 length: 21 residues. Germline CDR1 and CDR2: LGHNA and YNFKEQ. With V trimmed by 0 bases and J by 7 bases, 19 bases remained unmatched. CDR3 DNA: TGTGCCAGCAGCCAAGATGGTAGGGACAGGGCCCCGGACAGGGAGAATTCACCCCTCCACTTT. Protein sequence: CASSQDGRDRAPDRENSPLHF.

DNA of the CDR3: TGTGCCAGCAGCTTAGGGGCAGGGAGCTCCTACGAGCAGTACTTC. It is translated as CASSLGAGSSYEQYF. The chain combines TRBV7-6 with TRBJ2-7; D is tentatively TRBD1 or TRBD2 (5 bases each). The CDR3 is made up of 15 amino acids. Germline CDR1 reads SGHVS; CDR2 reads FNYEAQ. V was shortened by 1 base and J by 0 bases, with 10 bases between the two germline ends.

The gene calls are TRBV7-6 and TRBJ2-7; 7 bases fit TRBD1. V gave up 0 bases and J gave up 4 bases; unmatched junction bases: 6. CDR3 size: 15 residues. Looked up from germline, CDR1 is SGHVS and CDR2 is FNYEAQ. This chain's CDR3 is CASSLAMGQTYEQYF. The CDR3 nucleotides are TGTGCCAGCAGCTTAGCGATGGGACAGACATACGAGCAGTACTTC.